The entry below describes one TCR beta chain. The data are from a study of T cell responses to AZD1222 COVID-19 vaccine. Assay used: immunoSEQ multiplex PCR; TCRdb lists only in-frame clones, some missing. This sample has 160,000 or so clones, with 94% found just once. Germline V CDR1 and CDR2: SNHLY, FYNNEI. V dropped 6 bases and J dropped 9; count of bases not matched to a gene: 6. The CDR3 extends over 13 amino acids. The source is an adult who received the AZD1222 COVID-19 vaccine. The sample consisted of peripheral blood, taken 28 days after the second AZD1222 dose. The chain links TRBV2 to TRBJ2-1, with 9 bases lining up with TRBD2. The CDR3 DNA reads TGTGCCAGCAGCTATGGACTAGCGCGTGAGCAGTTCTTC. This encodes CASSYGLAREQFF.